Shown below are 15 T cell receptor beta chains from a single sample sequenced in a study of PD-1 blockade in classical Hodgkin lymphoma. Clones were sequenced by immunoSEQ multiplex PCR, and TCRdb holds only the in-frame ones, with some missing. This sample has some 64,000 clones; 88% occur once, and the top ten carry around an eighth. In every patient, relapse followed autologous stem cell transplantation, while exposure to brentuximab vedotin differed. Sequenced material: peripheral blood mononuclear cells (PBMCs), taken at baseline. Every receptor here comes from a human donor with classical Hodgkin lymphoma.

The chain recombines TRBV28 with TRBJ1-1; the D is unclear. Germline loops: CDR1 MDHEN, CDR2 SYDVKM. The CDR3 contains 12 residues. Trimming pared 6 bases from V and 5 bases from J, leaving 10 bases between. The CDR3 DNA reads TGTGCCAGCAGAGAGATTGAAACTGAAGCTTTCTTT. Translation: CASREIETEAFF.

The CDR3 DNA follows: TGTGCCAGCTCACTCTCAGGGATCCAAGAGACCCAGTACTTC. Its translation: CASSLSGIQETQYF. The rearrangement uses TRBV18 and TRBJ2-5, with a tentative D call TRBD1 (5 bases). Germline V gene sequence: CDR1 KGHSH, CDR2 LQKENI. CDR3 length: 14 residues. The V and J ends lost 4 bases and 1 base respectively, with 10 bases between them. The variable domain in full, completed from reference TRBV18 and TRBJ2-5, reads NAGVMQNPRHLVRRRGQEARLRCSPMKGHSHVYWYRQLPEEGLKFMVYLQKENIIDESGMPKERFSAEFPKEGPSILRIQQVVRGDSAAYFCASSLSGIQETQYFGPGTRLLVL.

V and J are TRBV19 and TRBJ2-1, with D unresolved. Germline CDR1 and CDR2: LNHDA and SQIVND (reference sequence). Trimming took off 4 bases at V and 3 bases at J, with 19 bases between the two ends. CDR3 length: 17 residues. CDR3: CASSTRGSIKVYNEQFF. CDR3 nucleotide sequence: TGTGCCAGTAGTACCCGTGGTAGCATTAAGGTCTACAATGAGCAGTTCTTC.

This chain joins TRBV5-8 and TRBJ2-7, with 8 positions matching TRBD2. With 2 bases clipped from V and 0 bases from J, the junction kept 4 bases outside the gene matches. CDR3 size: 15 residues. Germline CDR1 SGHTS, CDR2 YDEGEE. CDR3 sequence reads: CASSLSGGSSYEQYF. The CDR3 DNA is TGTGCCAGCAGCTTAAGCGGGGGTTCCTCCTACGAGCAGTACTTC.

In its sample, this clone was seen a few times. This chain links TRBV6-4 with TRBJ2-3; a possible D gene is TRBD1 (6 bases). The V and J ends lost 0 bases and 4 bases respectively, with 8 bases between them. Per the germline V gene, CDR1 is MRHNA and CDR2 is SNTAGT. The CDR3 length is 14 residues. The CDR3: CASSDSNRADTQYF. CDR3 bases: TGTGCCAGCAGTGACTCCAACAGGGCAGATACGCAGTATTTT.

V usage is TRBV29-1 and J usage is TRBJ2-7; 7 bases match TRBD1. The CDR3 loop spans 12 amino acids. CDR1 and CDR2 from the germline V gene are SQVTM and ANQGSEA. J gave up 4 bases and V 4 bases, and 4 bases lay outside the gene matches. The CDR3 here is CSVGLTGYEQYF. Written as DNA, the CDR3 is TGCAGCGTTGGGTTGACAGGGTACGAGCAGTACTTC.

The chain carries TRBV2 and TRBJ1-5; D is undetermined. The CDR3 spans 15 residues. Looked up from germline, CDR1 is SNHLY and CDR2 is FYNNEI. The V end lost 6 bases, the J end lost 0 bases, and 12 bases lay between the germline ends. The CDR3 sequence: CASRDAVYSNQPQHF. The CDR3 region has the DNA TGTGCCAGCAGGGACGCGGTTTATAGCAATCAGCCCCAGCATTTT.

In DNA form, the CDR3 reads TGTGCCAGCAGCCAAATTGGTGTCCTGGGGGCACGGTATGGCTACACCTTC. Amino acids: CASSQIGVLGARYGYTF. This chain links TRBV4-2 with TRBJ1-2, with D maybe TRBD1 (6 bases). The ends were cut back, 2 bases at V and 5 bases at J, with 21 bases in the middle. This CDR3 is 17 amino acids long. Germline CDR1 and CDR2: LGHNA and YNFKEQ.

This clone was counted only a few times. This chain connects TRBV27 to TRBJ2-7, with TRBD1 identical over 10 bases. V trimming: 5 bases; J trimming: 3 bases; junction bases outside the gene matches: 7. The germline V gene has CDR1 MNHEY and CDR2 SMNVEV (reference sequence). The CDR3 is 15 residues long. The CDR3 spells CASSERTGGIYEQYF. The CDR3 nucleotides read TGTGCCAGCAGTGAGCGGACAGGGGGGATCTACGAGCAGTACTTC.

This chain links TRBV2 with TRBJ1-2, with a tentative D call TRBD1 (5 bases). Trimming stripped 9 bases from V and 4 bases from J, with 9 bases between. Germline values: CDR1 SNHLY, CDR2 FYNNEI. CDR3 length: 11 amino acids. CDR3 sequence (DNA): TGTGCCAGGACAGAGTCCTATGGCTACACCTTC. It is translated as CARTESYGYTF.

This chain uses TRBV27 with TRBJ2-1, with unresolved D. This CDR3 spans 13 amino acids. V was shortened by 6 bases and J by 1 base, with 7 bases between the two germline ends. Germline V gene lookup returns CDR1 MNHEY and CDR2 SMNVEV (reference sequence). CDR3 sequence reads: CASRPISYNEQFF. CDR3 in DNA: TGTGCCAGCAGACCGATTTCCTACAATGAGCAGTTCTTC.

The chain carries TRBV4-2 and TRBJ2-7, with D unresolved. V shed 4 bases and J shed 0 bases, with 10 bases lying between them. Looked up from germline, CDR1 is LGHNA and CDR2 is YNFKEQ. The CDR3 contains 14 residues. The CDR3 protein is CASSPGESSYEQYF. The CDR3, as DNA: TGTGCCAGCAGCCCGGGTGAAAGCTCCTACGAGCAGTACTTC.

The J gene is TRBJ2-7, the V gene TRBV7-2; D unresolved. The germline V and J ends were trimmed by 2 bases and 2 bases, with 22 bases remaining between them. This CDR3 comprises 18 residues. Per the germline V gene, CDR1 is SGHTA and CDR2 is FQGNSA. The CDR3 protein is CASSLYGVDEVVAYEQYF. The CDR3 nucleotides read TGTGCCAGCAGCTTATATGGGGTGGACGAGGTCGTAGCCTACGAGCAGTACTTC.

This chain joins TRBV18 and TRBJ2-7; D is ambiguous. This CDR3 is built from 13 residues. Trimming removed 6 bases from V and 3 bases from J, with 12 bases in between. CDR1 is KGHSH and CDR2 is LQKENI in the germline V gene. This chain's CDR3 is CASSKVADYEQYF. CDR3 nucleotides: TGTGCCAGCTCCAAAGTGGCAGACTACGAGCAGTACTTC.

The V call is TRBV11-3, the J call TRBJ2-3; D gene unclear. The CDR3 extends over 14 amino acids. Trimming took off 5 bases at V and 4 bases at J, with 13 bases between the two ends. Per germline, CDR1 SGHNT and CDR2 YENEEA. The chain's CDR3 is CASSPRDGPDTQYF. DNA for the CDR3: TGTGCCAGCAGCCCCCGTGATGGGCCAGATACGCAGTATTTT.